Listed here are 2 T cell receptor beta chains from one sample, sequenced in a study of spatial heterogeneity in lung cancer. TCRdb redid the calling of the 5' RACE reads with MiXCR, one entry per CDR3 protein. This table holds about 38,000 distinct CDR3 sequences, roughly 8% found once. This sample's time point: sample taken at primary tumor resection. Whole RNA, isolated from tumor, nontumor lung or frozen PBMC, was sequenced without prior sorting. The sample here was PBMCs, taken at surgery. These receptors were collected from a male donor with early-stage non-small cell lung cancer.

As concerns this clonotype: A single base separates this from a much larger clone, so it may be a read error. The chain uses TRBV2 and TRBJ1-2, with TRBD1 matching over 7 bases. The V segment lost 6 bases and the J segment 4 bases; nucleotides outside the gene matches: 8. Germline CDR1 reads SNHLY; CDR2 reads FYNNEI. This CDR3 comprises 14 residues. CDR3 loop: CASSEQGIGYGYTF. As DNA, the CDR3 is TGTGCCAGCAGCGAACAGGGGATCGGCTATGGCTACACCTTC.

This clonotype has at least ten counts. This chain joins TRBV10-3 and TRBJ2-7; TRBD1 agrees at 11 bases. The CDR3 sequence is 14 residues long. Trimming at V came to 8 bases and at J to 6 bases, leaving 9 bases not matched to a gene. CDR1 and CDR2 from the germline V gene are ENHRY and SYGVKD. CDR3 DNA sequence: TGTGCCATCGGGGGCGGGACAGGGGGATCCGAGCAGTACTTC. This encodes CAIGGGTGGSEQYF.